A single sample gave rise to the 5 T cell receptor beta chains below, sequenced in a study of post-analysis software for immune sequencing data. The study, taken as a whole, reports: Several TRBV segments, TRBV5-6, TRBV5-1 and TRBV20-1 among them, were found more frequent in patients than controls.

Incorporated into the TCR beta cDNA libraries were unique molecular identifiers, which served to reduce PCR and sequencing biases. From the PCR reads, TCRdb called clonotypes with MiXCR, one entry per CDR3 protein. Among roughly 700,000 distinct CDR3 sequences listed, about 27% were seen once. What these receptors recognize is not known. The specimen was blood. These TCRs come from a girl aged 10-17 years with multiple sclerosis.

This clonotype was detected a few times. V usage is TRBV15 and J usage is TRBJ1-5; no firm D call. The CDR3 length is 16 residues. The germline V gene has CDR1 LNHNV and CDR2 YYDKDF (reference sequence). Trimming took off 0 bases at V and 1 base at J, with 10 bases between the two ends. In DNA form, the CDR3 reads TGTGCCACCAGCAGAGAACAGTCTTCGAGCAATCAGCCCCAGCATTTT. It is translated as CATSREQSSSNQPQHF.

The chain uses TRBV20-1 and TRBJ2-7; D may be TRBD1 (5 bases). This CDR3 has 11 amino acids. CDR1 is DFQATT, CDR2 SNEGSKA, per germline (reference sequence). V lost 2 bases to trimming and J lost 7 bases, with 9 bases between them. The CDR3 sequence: CSARPSGEQYF. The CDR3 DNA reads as TGCAGTGCTAGACCTTCAGGGGAGCAGTACTTC.

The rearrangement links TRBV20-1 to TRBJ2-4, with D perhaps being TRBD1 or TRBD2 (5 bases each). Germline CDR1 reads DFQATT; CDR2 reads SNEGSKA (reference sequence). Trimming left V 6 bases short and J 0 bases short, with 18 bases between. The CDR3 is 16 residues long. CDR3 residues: CSASARDRQAKNIQYF. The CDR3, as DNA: TGCAGTGCCTCCGCCCGGGACCGACAAGCCAAAAACATTCAGTACTTC.

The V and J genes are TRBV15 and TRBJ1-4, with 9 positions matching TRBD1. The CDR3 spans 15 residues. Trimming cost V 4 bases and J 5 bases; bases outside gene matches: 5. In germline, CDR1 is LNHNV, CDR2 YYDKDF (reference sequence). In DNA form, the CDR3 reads TGTGCCACCAGCAAAGGGACAGGGAGAAATGAAAAACTGTTTTTT. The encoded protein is CATSKGTGRNEKLFF.

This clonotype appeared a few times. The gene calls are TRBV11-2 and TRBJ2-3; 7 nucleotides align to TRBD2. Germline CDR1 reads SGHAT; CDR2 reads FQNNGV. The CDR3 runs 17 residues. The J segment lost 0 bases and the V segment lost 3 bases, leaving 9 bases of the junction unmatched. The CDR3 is CASSFALRGTSTDTQYF. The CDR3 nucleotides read TGTGCCAGCAGCTTTGCCTTGCGGGGGACGAGCACAGATACGCAGTATTTT.